Here is one T cell receptor (beta chain) with its context. Its specificity is not known. The V gene's germline CDR1 is ENHRY and CDR2 SYGVKD. With 7 bases removed from V and 7 bases from J, the gap between germline ends came to 16 bases. The length of the CDR3 is 13 residues. The source of the sample is a study of graft-versus-host responses after intestinal transplantation. Findings and limits, study-wide: Allograft graft-versus-host to host-versus-graft clonal ratios ran high in patients with graft-donor T cell macrochimerism.

Repertoires were generated with immunoSEQ multiplex PCR, while TCRdb's copy carries only in-frame clones and drops some. The sample shows approximately 86,000 clones, around 92% of them seen only once. The starting material was unstimulated CD4+ T cells sorted from spleen or lymph node cells, obtained before intestinal transplant. The origin of this receptor is a human donor who received an intestinal transplant. The genes are TRBV10-3 and TRBJ1-1; weak D call: TRBD1 (5 bases). In DNA, the CDR3 is TGTGCCATCACCGGGGGAAGCCCCCTTGAAGCTTTCTTT. This translates into CAITGGSPLEAFF.